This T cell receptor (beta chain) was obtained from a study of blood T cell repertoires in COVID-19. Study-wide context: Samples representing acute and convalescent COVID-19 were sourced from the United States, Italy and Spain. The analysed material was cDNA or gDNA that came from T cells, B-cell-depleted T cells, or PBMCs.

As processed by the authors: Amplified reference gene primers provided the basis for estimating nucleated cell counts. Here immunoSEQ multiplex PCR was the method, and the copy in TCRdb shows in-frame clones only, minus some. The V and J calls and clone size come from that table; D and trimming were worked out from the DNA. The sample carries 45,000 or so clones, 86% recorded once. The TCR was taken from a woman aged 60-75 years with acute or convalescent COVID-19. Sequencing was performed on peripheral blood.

The CDR3 here is CSASADRHLSYGYTF. The CDR3 DNA reads TGCAGTGCTAGTGCGGACAGACACCTATCCTATGGCTACACCTTC. The V gene is TRBV20-1, the J gene TRBJ1-2; weak D call: TRBD1 (6 bases). This CDR3 region has 15 residues. V dropped 3 bases and J dropped 4 bases, with 18 bases sitting between them. CDR1 and CDR2 from the germline V gene are DFQATT and SNEGSKA (reference sequence).